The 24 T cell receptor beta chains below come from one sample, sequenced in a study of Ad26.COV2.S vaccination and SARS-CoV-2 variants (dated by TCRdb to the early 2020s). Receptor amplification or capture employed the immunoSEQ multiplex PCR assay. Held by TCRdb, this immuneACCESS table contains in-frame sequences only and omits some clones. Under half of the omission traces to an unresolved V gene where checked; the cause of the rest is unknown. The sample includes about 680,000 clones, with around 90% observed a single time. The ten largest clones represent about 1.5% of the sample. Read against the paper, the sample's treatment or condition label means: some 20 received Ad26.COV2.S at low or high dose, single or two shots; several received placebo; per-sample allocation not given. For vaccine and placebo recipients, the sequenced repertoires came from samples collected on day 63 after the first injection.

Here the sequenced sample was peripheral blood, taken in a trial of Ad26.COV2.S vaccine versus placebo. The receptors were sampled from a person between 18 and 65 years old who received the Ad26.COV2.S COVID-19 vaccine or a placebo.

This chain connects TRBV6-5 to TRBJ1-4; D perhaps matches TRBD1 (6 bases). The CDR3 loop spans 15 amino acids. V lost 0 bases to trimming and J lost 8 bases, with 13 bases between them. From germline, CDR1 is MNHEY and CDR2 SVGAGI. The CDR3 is CASSYSPGVGEKLFF. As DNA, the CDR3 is TGTGCCAGCAGTTACTCGCCAGGGGTAGGGGAAAAACTGTTTTTT.

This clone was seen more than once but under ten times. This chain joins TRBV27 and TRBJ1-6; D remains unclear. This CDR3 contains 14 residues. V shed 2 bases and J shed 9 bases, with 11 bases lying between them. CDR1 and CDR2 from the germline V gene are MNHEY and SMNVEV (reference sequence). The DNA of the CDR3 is TGTGCCAGCAGTTTAACTGGTTTGGGTTCACCCCTCCACTTT. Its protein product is CASSLTGLGSPLHF.

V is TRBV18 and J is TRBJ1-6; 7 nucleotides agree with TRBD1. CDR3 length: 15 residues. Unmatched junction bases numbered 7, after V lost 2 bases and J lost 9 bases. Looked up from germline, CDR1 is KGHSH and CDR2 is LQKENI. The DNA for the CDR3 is TGTGCCAGCTCACCAGACAGGGAAAGGGTTTCACCCCTCCACTTT. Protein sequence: CASSPDRERVSPLHF.

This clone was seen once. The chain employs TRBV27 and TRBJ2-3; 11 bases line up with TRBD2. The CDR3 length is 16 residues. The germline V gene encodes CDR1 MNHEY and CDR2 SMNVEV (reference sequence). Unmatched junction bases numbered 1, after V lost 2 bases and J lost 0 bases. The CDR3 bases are TGTGCCAGCAGTTTAGGGACTAGCGGCAGCACAGATACGCAGTATTTT. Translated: CASSLGTSGSTDTQYF.

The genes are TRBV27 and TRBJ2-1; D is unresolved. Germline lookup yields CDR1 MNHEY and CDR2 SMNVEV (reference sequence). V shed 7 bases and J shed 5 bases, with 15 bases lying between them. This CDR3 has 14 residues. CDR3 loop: CASTRAYYDNEQFF. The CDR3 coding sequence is TGTGCCAGCACCCGAGCCTATTACGACAATGAGCAGTTCTTC.

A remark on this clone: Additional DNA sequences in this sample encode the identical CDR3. The DNA of the CDR3 is TGTGCCAGCTCAACAGGGGGAAATCAGCCCCAGCATTTT. The encoded protein is CASSTGGNQPQHF. The chain employs TRBV18 and TRBJ1-5; 8 bases match TRBD1. The CDR3 loop spans 13 amino acids. Germline V CDR1 and CDR2: KGHSH, LQKENI. V trimming: 5 bases; J trimming: 4 bases; junction bases outside the gene matches: 1. Variable domain in full (rest from reference TRBV18 and TRBJ1-5): NAGVMQNPRHLVRRRGQEARLRCSPMKGHSHVYWYRQLPEEGLKFMVYLQKENIIDESGMPKERFSAEFPKEGPSILRIQQVVRGDSAAYFCASSTGGNQPQHFGDGTRLSIL.

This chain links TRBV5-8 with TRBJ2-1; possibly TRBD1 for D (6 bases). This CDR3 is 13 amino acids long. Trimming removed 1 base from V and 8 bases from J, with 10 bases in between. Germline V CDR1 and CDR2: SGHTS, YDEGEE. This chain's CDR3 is CASSLIQGDEQFF. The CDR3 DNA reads TGTGCCAGCAGCTTGATACAGGGCGATGAGCAGTTCTTC. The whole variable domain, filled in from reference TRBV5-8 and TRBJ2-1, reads EAGVTQSPTHLIKTRGQQATLRCSPISGHTSVYWYQQALGLGLQFLLWYDEGEERNRGNFPPRFSGRQFPNYSSELNVNALELEDSALYLCASSLIQGDEQFFGPGTRLTVL.

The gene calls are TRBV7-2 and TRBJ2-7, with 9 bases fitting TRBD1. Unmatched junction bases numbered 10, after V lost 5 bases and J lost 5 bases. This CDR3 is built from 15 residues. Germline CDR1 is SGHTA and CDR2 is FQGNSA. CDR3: CASSQRTGVLNEQYF. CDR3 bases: TGTGCCAGCAGCCAACGGACAGGGGTGCTAAACGAGCAGTACTTC.

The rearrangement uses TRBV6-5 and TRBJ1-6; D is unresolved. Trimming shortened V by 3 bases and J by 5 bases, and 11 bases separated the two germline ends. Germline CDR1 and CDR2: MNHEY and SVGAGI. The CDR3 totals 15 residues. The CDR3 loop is CASSYRSRDNSPLHF. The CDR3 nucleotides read TGTGCCAGCAGTTATAGGTCCAGAGATAATTCACCCCTCCACTTT.

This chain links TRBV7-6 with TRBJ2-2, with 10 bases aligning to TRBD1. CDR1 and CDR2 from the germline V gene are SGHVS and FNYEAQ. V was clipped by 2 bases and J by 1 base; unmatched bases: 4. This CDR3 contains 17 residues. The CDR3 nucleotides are TGTGCCAGCAGCTTACTGGGGACAGGGGTGAACACCGGGGAGCTGTTTTTT. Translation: CASSLLGTGVNTGELFF. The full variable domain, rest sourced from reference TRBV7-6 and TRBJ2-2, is GAGVSQSPRYKVTKRGQDVALRCDPISGHVSLYWYRQALGQGPEFLTYFNYEAQQDKSGLPNDRFSAERPEGSISTLTIQRTEQRDSAMYRCASSLLGTGVNTGELFFGEGSRLTVL.

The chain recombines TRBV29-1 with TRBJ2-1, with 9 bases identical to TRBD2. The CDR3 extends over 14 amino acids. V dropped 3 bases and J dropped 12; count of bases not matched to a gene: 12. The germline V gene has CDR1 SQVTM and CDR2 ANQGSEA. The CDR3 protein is CSVEPSGDPRPQFF. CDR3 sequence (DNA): TGCAGCGTTGAGCCTAGCGGGGACCCCAGACCGCAGTTCTTC.

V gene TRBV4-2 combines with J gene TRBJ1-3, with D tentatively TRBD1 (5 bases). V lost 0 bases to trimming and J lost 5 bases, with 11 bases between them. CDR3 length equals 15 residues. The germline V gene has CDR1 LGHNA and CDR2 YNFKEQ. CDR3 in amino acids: CASSQERQGRNTIYF. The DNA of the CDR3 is TGTGCCAGCAGCCAAGAAAGGCAGGGAAGAAACACCATATATTTT.

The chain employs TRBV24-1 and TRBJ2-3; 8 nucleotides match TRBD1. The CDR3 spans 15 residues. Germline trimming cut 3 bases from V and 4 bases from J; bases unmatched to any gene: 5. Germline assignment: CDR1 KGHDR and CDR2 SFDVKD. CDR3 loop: CATSDPQGAADTQYF. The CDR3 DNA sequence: TGTGCCACCAGTGATCCTCAGGGGGCTGCAGATACGCAGTATTTT.

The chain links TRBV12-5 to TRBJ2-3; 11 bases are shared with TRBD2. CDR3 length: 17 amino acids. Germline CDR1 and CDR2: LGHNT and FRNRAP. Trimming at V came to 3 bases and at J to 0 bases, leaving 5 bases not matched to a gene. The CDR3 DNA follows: TGTGCTAGTGGTTTCAAGGGACTAGCGGTGAGCACAGATACGCAGTATTTT. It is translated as CASGFKGLAVSTDTQYF.

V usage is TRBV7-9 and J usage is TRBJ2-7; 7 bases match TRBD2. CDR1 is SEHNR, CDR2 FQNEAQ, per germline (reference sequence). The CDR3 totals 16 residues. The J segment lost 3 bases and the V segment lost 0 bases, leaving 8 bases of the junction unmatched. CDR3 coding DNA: TGTGCCAGCAGCTTAGCCCCCCCCAGCGGGGTCTACGAGCAGTACTTC. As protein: CASSLAPPSGVYEQYF.

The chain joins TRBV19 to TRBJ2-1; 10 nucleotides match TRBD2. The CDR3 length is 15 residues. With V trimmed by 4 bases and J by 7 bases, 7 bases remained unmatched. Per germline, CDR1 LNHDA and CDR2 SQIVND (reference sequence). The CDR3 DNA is TGTGCCAGTAGTACAAACGGACTAGCGGAAAATGAGCAGTTCTTC. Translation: CASSTNGLAENEQFF.

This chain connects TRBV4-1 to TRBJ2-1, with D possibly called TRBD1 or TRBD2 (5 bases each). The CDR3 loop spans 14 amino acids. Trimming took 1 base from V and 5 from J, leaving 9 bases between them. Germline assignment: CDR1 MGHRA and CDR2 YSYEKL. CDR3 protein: CASSQALGDNEQFF. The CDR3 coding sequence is TGCGCCAGCAGCCAAGCGCTGGGGGACAATGAGCAGTTCTTC.

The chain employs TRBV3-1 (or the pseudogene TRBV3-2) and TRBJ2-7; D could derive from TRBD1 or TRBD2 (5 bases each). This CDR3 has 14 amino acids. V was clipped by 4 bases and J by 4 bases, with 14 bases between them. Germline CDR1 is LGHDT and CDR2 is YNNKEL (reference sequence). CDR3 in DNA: TGTGCCAGCAGCCTCTGGGGGAGCATGTACGAGCAGTACTTC. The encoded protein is CASSLWGSMYEQYF.

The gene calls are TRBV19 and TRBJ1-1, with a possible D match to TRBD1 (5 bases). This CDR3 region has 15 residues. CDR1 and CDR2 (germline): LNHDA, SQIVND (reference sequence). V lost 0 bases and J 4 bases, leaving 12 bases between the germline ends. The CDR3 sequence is CASSIEGRAPTEAFF. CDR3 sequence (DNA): TGTGCCAGTAGTATAGAAGGCAGGGCCCCCACTGAAGCTTTCTTT. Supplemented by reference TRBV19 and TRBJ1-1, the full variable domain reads DGGITQSPKYLFRKEGQNVTLSCEQNLNHDAMYWYRQDPGQGLRLIYYSQIVNDFQKGDIAEGYSVSREKKESFPLTVTSAQKNPTAFYLCASSIEGRAPTEAFFGQGTRLTVV.

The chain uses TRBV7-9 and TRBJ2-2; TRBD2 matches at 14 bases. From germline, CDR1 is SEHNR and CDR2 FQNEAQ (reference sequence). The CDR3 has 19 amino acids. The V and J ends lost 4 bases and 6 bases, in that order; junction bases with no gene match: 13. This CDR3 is CASSSHAGTSGSKAGELFF. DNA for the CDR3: TGTGCCAGCAGCTCTCACGCCGGGACTAGCGGGAGTAAGGCCGGGGAGCTGTTTTTT.

In DNA form, the CDR3 reads TGTGCCAGCAGTGAAGGCAGTTGGACCGGGGAGCTGTTTTTT. Residues: CASSEGSWTGELFF. The chain carries TRBV2 and TRBJ2-2; D unresolved. Germline V lookup: CDR1 SNHLY, CDR2 FYNNEI. Trimming stripped 1 base from V and 5 bases from J, with 8 bases between. There are 14 residues in the CDR3.

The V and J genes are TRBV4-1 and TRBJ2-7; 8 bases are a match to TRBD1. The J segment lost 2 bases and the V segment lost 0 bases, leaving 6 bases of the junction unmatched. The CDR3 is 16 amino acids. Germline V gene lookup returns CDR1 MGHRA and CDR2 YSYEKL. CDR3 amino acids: CASSQDLGQGTYEQYF. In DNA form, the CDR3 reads TGCGCCAGCAGCCAAGATCTAGGACAGGGCACCTACGAGCAGTACTTC.

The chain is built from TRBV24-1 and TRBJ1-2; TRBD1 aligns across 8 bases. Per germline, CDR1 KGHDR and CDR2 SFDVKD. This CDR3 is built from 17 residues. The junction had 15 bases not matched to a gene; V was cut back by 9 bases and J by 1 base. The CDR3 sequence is CATQGRDRISYNYGYTF. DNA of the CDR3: TGTGCCACCCAGGGCCGGGACAGGATTTCGTATAACTATGGCTACACCTTC.

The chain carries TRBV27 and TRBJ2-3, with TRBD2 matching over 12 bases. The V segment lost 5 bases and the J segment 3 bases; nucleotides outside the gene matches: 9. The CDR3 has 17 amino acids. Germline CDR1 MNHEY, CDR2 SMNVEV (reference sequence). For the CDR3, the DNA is TGTGCCAGCAGTCCCCCTCGACTAGCGGGAGCGACAGATACGCAGTATTTT. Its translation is CASSPPRLAGATDTQYF.